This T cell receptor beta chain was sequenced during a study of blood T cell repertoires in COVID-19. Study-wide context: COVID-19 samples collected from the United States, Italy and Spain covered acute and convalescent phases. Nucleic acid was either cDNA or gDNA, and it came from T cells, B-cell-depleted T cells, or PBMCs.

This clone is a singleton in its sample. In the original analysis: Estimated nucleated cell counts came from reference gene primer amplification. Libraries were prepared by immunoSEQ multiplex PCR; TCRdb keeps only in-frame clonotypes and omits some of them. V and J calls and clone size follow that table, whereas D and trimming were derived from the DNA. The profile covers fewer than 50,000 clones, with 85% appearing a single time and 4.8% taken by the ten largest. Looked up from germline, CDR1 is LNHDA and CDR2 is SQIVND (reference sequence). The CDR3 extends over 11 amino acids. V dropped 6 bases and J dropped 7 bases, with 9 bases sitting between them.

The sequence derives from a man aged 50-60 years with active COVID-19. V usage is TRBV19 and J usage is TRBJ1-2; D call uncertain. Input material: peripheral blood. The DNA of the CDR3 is TGTGCCAGTAGCCTAGGGAGTGGCTACACCTTC. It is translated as CASSLGSGYTF.